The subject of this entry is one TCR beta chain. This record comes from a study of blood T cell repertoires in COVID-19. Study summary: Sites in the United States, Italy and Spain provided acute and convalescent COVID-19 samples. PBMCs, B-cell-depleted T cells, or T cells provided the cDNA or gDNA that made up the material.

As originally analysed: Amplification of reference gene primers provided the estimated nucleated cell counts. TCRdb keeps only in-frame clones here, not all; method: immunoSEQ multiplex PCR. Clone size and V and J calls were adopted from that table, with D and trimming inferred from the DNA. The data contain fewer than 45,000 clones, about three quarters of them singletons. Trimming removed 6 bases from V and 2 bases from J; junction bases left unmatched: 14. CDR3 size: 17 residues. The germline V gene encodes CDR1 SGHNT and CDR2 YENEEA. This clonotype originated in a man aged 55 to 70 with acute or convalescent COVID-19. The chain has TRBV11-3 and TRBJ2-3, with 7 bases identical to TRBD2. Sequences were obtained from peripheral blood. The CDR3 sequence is CASRLRREALYTDTQYF. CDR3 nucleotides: TGTGCCAGCAGGCTGAGACGGGAGGCCCTCTACACAGATACGCAGTATTTT.